What follows are 27 T cell receptor beta chains derived from one specimen sequenced in a study of T cell repertoires in cytomegalovirus infection. TCRdb passed the reads through MiXCR, listing each CDR3 protein once. The profile shows about 480,000 distinct CDR3 sequences, roughly a third of them singletons. Antigens of these TCRs are unknown. Here the sequenced sample was cultured PBMCs, taken from culture after CMV antigen stimulation. The source is a human donor in good health (CMV status not recorded). Some clones in this sample may be carry-over from other donors' samples.

This clonotype was detected ten times or more. The V call is TRBV28, the J call TRBJ2-7; the match to TRBD2 covers 10 bases. CDR1 and CDR2 from the germline V gene are MDHEN and SYDVKM. The length of the CDR3 is 18 residues. V lost 3 bases, J lost 0 bases, and 11 bases stayed unmatched. CDR3 in DNA: TGTGCCAGCAGTTTTCCTCCAATTCCTAGCGGGAGCTCCTACGAGCAGTACTTC. As protein: CASSFPPIPSGSSYEQYF. The whole variable domain, filled in from reference TRBV28 and TRBJ2-7, reads DVKVTQSSRYLVKRTGEKVFLECVQDMDHENMFWYRQDPGLGLRLIYFSYDVKMKEKGDIPEGYSVSREKKERFSLILESASTNQTSMYLCASSFPPIPSGSSYEQYFGPGTRLTVT.

This clonotype appeared a few times. This chain links TRBV19 with TRBJ2-3; 8 bases align to TRBD2. The CDR3 loop spans 14 amino acids. V gave up 6 bases and J gave up 4 bases; unmatched junction bases: 6. The germline V gene encodes CDR1 LNHDA and CDR2 SQIVND (reference sequence). This chain's CDR3 is CASSRGREADTQYF. In nucleotides, the CDR3 is TGTGCCAGTAGCCGAGGGCGGGAGGCAGATACGCAGTATTTT.

This clonotype was counted at least ten times. The chain links TRBV19 to TRBJ2-1; 16 bases fit TRBD2. Germline V CDR1 and CDR2: LNHDA, SQIVND (reference sequence). The junction had 7 bases not matched to a gene; V was cut back by 7 bases and J by 7 bases. The CDR3 consists of 16 residues. The CDR3: CASTPGTSGRGNEQFF. For the CDR3, the DNA is TGTGCCAGTACCCCCGGGACTAGCGGGAGGGGGAATGAGCAGTTCTTC.

This clonotype occurred many times. The DNA for the CDR3 is TGTGCCAGCAGCTTAGTGGCGGGACAGAAGACTGGAAACACCATATATTTT. Its translation: CASSLVAGQKTGNTIYF. V and J are TRBV7-2 and TRBJ1-3; 7 nucleotides agree with TRBD1. V lost 1 base, J lost 2 bases, and 8 bases stayed unmatched. Germline CDR1 SGHTA, CDR2 FQGNSA. CDR3 length equals 17 residues.

The chain uses TRBV6-5 and TRBJ1-6, with D uncertain. Trimming stripped 2 bases from V and 4 bases from J, with 9 bases between. The CDR3 spans 15 residues. Germline assignment: CDR1 MNHEY and CDR2 SVGAGI. Here the CDR3 DNA reads TGTGCCAGCAGTTACGTGCAGGTTTATAATTCACCCCTCCACTTT. Translating gives CASSYVQVYNSPLHF.

In its sample, this clonotype was seen many times. The V and J genes are TRBV12-3 or TRBV12-4 and TRBJ2-3, with 9 bases aligning to TRBD2. The V gene end was trimmed by 8 bases and the J gene end by 5 bases; junction bases not matched to a gene: 14. The length of the CDR3 is 16 residues. CDR3 sequence (DNA): TGTGCCAGCTCTCCTAGCGGGAACCTTCCGGGAGATACGCAGTATTTT. It specifies CASSPSGNLPGDTQYF.

This clonotype occurred once. This chain connects TRBV28 to TRBJ2-7; D remains unclear. CDR3 length: 11 residues. The germline V and J ends were trimmed by 11 bases and 3 bases, with 11 bases remaining between them. Germline loops: CDR1 MDHEN, CDR2 SYDVKM. CDR3 residues: CAAVRSYEQYF. CDR3 DNA sequence: TGTGCCGCCGTGAGGAGCTACGAGCAGTACTTC.

This clonotype showed up just a few times. V gene TRBV24-1 combines with J gene TRBJ2-3; TRBD2 aligns across 9 bases. Trimming cost V 3 bases and J 4 bases; bases outside gene matches: 7. CDR3 length: 16 residues. Germline assignment: CDR1 KGHDR and CDR2 SFDVKD. This CDR3 is CATSDAASGMSDTQYF. The DNA of the CDR3 is TGTGCCACCAGTGATGCCGCTAGCGGGATGTCAGATACGCAGTATTTT.

The genes are TRBV4-1 and TRBJ2-1; D unresolved. V lost 0 bases, J lost 8 bases, and 8 bases lay in between. Per the germline V gene, CDR1 is MGHRA and CDR2 is YSYEKL. There are 13 residues in the CDR3. The CDR3: CASSQEGLDEQFF. The CDR3 bases are TGCGCCAGCAGCCAAGAGGGATTGGATGAGCAGTTCTTC.

The chain has TRBV6-5 and TRBJ2-3; 7 bases fit TRBD2. Germline values: CDR1 MNHEY, CDR2 SVGAGI. V shed 0 bases and J 6 bases; nucleotides not matched to a gene: 12. The CDR3 runs 17 residues. The CDR3 DNA reads as TGTGCCAGCAGTTACTCCCTCCCCGGGAGGCCCGGGGATACGCAGTATTTT. As protein: CASSYSLPGRPGDTQYF.

This clonotype has more than one count but fewer than ten. This chain uses TRBV10-3 with TRBJ2-3; TRBD2 matches at 7 bases. V gave up 4 bases and J gave up 4 bases; unmatched junction bases: 5. The CDR3 is 14 amino acids. The germline CDR1 and CDR2 sequences are ENHRY and SYGVKD. The CDR3 sequence: CAISVEGRADTQYF. The CDR3 region has the DNA TGTGCCATCAGTGTGGAAGGGAGGGCAGATACGCAGTATTTT.

This clonotype was counted many times. The chain recombines TRBV7-2 with TRBJ2-7; D unresolved. The germline V gene encodes CDR1 SGHTA and CDR2 FQGNSA. V was shortened by 3 bases and J by 2 bases, with 2 bases between the two germline ends. The CDR3 loop spans 11 amino acids. Here the CDR3 DNA reads TGTGCCAGCAGCTTCACCTACGAGCAGTACTTC. This gives the protein CASSFTYEQYF.

V and J are TRBV29-1 and TRBJ2-1; no clear D gene. V was trimmed by 2 bases and J by 6 bases, leaving 8 bases between them. The CDR3 is 12 amino acids. CDR1 is SQVTM, CDR2 ANQGSEA, per germline. For the CDR3, the DNA is TGCAGCGTTGAATCGCCAGGCAATGAGCAGTTCTTC. Translated, it gives CSVESPGNEQFF.

This clonotype was detected only a few times. The rearrangement uses TRBV12-3 or TRBV12-4 and TRBJ2-1; 7 bases agree with TRBD1. This CDR3 region has 13 residues. V was clipped by 6 bases and J by 9 bases; unmatched bases: 8. The CDR3: CASSVQGWSEQFF. The CDR3 bases are TGTGCCAGCAGCGTACAGGGGTGGAGTGAGCAGTTCTTC.

CDR3: CASSSLGTGSYEQYV. In DNA form, the CDR3 reads TGTGCCAGCAGCTCCCTAGGGACAGGGTCCTACGAGCAGTACGTC. The chain employs TRBV5-6 and TRBJ2-7, with 9 positions matching TRBD1. The CDR3 extends over 15 amino acids. The V and J ends lost 3 bases and 1 base, in that order; junction bases with no gene match: 5. The germline V gene encodes CDR1 SGHDT and CDR2 YYEEEE.

This clonotype turned up a few times. The chain uses TRBV7-9 and TRBJ2-5; 8 nucleotides line up with TRBD1. Losses at the gene ends were 2 bases for V and 5 bases for J; bases not matched to a gene: 7. This CDR3 spans 15 amino acids. In germline, CDR1 is SEHNR, CDR2 FQNEAQ (reference sequence). CDR3 sequence (DNA): TGTGCCAGCAGCTTATACAGGGGGGCCCAGGAGACCCAGTACTTC. It yields the protein CASSLYRGAQETQYF.

The chain has TRBV5-1 and TRBJ2-1; TRBD2 aligns across 8 bases. The CDR3 is 15 residues long. Germline V gives CDR1 SGHRS, CDR2 YFSETQ. With V trimmed by 4 bases and J by 7 bases, 10 bases remained unmatched. This chain's CDR3 is CASSATGTSANEQFF. The CDR3 nucleotides read TGCGCCAGCAGCGCCACCGGGACTAGTGCTAATGAGCAGTTCTTC.

The genes are TRBV28 and TRBJ2-7; the D gene is possibly TRBD2 (6 bases). The germline gives CDR1 MDHEN, CDR2 SYDVKM. The CDR3 is made up of 16 amino acids. Trimming removed 3 bases from V and 0 bases from J, with 15 bases in between. The CDR3 protein is CASSFTRGGGSYEQYF. CDR3 nucleotides: TGTGCCAGCAGTTTTACGAGGGGAGGCGGCTCCTACGAGCAGTACTTC.

The chain has TRBV7-2 and TRBJ2-1, with 11 positions matching TRBD2. CDR1 and CDR2 from the germline V gene are SGHTA and FQGNSA. Trimming at V came to 1 base and at J to 8 bases, leaving 10 bases not matched to a gene. This CDR3 is 17 amino acids long. CDR3 region: CASSLESRLAGGDEQFF. CDR3 sequence (DNA): TGTGCCAGCAGCTTAGAATCCCGGCTAGCGGGAGGCGATGAGCAGTTCTTC.

Ten or more counts support this clonotype. The chain is built from TRBV7-9 and TRBJ1-1; D perhaps matches TRBD1 (6 bases). Germline V gene sequence: CDR1 SEHNR, CDR2 FQNEAQ (reference sequence). The CDR3 length is 15 residues. The germline V and J ends were trimmed by 5 bases and 6 bases, with 19 bases remaining between them. CDR3 region: CASSVPTGVRAEAFF. The CDR3, as DNA: TGTGCCAGCAGCGTCCCGACAGGCGTTAGGGCTGAAGCTTTCTTT.

This clonotype was observed a few times. The V call is TRBV19, the J call TRBJ2-2; 12 positions match TRBD2. Trimming cost V 6 bases and J 5 bases; bases outside gene matches: 19. Germline V CDR1 and CDR2: LNHDA, SQIVND (reference sequence). This CDR3 has 20 amino acids. The CDR3 sequence: CASSPRKYSSGRVETGELFF. For the CDR3, the DNA is TGTGCCAGTAGCCCACGCAAATACTCTAGCGGGAGGGTAGAAACCGGGGAGCTGTTTTTT. Complete variable domain (other parts from reference TRBV19 and TRBJ2-2): DGGITQSPKYLFRKEGQNVTLSCEQNLNHDAMYWYRQDPGQGLRLIYYSQIVNDFQKGDIAEGYSVSREKKESFPLTVTSAQKNPTAFYLCASSPRKYSSGRVETGELFFGEGSRLTVL.

The V gene is TRBV7-3, the J gene TRBJ2-1, with TRBD2 identical over 7 bases. CDR1 is SGHTA and CDR2 is FQGTGA in the germline V gene. The CDR3 extends over 15 amino acids. The V and J ends lost 5 bases and 9 bases, in that order; junction bases with no gene match: 13. Written as DNA, the CDR3 is TGTGCCAGCAGCCTGCCCGGCGGGAGAGAGGCTGAGCAGTTCTTC. It encodes CASSLPGGREAEQFF.

The chain employs TRBV6-1 and TRBJ2-2; D is ambiguous. The CDR3 spans 15 residues. Trimming removed 2 bases at V and 5 bases at J, with 12 bases between. CDR1 and CDR2 (germline): MNHNS, SASEGT. CDR3 in DNA: TGTGCCAGCAGTGAACCGGCCTTGGAAACCGGGGAGCTGTTTTTT. Translation: CASSEPALETGELFF.

Comments on this clonotype: The junction shows a germline mismatch at one end, possibly a read error. The rearrangement links TRBV7-9 to TRBJ2-7; a weak D match, TRBD1 (5 bases). Per germline, CDR1 SEHNR and CDR2 FQNEAQ (reference sequence). This CDR3 has 12 residues. CDR3 sequence (DNA): TGTGCCAGCAGCTTAGAGCCGTGGACAATACGCTTC. It yields the protein CASSLEPWTIRF.

CDR3 sequence (DNA): TGTGCCAGCAACCCTCGACATGGGACAGGGCGGGGTGAGCAGTTCTTC. As protein: CASNPRHGTGRGEQFF. The rearrangement links TRBV7-2 to TRBJ2-1; 9 bases are shared with TRBD1. CDR3 size: 16 residues. The V gene end was trimmed by 7 bases and the J gene end by 9 bases; junction bases not matched to a gene: 16. CDR1 is SGHTA and CDR2 is FQGNSA in the germline V gene.

V gene TRBV6-2 or TRBV6-3 combines with J gene TRBJ2-1, with a tentative D call TRBD1 (5 bases). V lost 6 bases and J 4 bases, leaving 13 bases between the germline ends. Looked up from germline, CDR1 is MNHEY and CDR2 is SVGEGT. The CDR3 runs 14 residues. CDR3 residues: CASSHEQEYNEQFF. The CDR3 nucleotides are TGTGCCAGCAGCCACGAACAGGAATACAATGAGCAGTTCTTC.

The CDR3 nucleotides read TGTGCCAGCAGCTTTGGACTAGCGCGGGATACGCAGTATTTT. This sequence encodes CASSFGLARDTQYF. The chain recombines TRBV7-2 with TRBJ2-3, with 9 nucleotides matching TRBD2. Germline V lookup: CDR1 SGHTA, CDR2 FQGNSA. The V gene end was trimmed by 3 bases and the J gene end by 6 bases; junction bases not matched to a gene: 4. This CDR3 is built from 14 residues.